Listed below are T cell receptor beta chains from one sample, sequenced in a study of T cell changes during pregnancy in multiple sclerosis. The method was immunoSEQ multiplex PCR; TCRdb's version includes in-frame clones alone and lacks a portion of them. The repertoire consists of some 70,000 clones, with 80% to 95% occurring once and the leading ten covering 3.7%. The material sequenced was peripheral blood, taken after pregnancy. Receptors originate from a female donor in good health, enrolled as a control in a pregnancy study. The CDR3 runs from the conserved cysteine through the conserved F or W. The D gene is left open where the match is weak. Rows may omit the clone size; those that give it use once, few, many or a size class.

v_call	d_call	j_call	clone_size	cdr3_nt	cdr3_aa
TRBV19	TRBD2	TRBJ2-7	-	TGTGCCAGTACTAGCGGGATCTCCTACGAGCAGTACTTC	CASTSGISYEQYF
TRBV2	TRBD2	TRBJ2-5	-	TGTGCCAGCGGACTTGGGCTAGCGGGGAAGGAGACCCAGTACTTC	CASGLGLAGKETQYF
TRBV2	TRBD1	TRBJ1-2	-	TGTGCCAGCGGACAGGCGCTCAACTATGGCTACACCTTC	CASGQALNYGYTF
TRBV15	-	TRBJ2-6	-	TGTGCCACCAGCCCAAGTGGGCGCTCTGGGGCCAACGTCCTGACTTTC	CATSPSGRSGANVLTF
TRBV5-4	TRBD1	TRBJ1-2	-	TGTGCCAGCAGCTCAGAGACAGGGGGCTGGGGTGGCTACACCTTC	CASSSETGGWGGYTF
TRBV6-1	-	TRBJ1-2	-	TGTGCCAGCCGCTGGGCTGGGTATGGCTACACCTTC	CASRWAGYGYTF
TRBV11-3	TRBD2	TRBJ2-2	-	TGTGCCAGCAGCCCGGGGACTAGCAGGAACACCGGGGAGCTGTTTTTT	CASSPGTSRNTGELFF
TRBV7-2	TRBD2	TRBJ2-4	-	TGTGCCAGCAGCTTAGAGGCTGGCGGGAGGGGGCTCTACAAAAACATTCAGTACTTC	CASSLEAGGRGLYKNIQYF
TRBV4-2	TRBD2	TRBJ2-2	-	TGTGCCAGCAGCCCAAAGCGGGGGCCTGCGAACACCGGGGAGCTGTTTTTT	CASSPKRGPANTGELFF
TRBV27	TRBD1	TRBJ2-7	-	TGTGCCAGCAGTTGGCCGGGACAGGGTACCTACGAGCAGTACTTC	CASSWPGQGTYEQYF
TRBV28	-	TRBJ2-3	-	TGTGCCAGCAGTTTAGCGTCCGGCACAGATACGCAGTATTTT	CASSLASGTDTQYF
TRBV6-5	-	TRBJ1-1	-	TGTGCCAGCAGTTACTCGAGCAGGGACACTGAAGCTTTCTTT	CASSYSSRDTEAFF
TRBV18	TRBD1	TRBJ1-1	-	TGTGCCAGCTCACCAGGAGGCAGGGGGCAAACTGAAGCTTTCTTT	CASSPGGRGQTEAFF
TRBV6-4	TRBD2	TRBJ2-1	once	TGTGCCAGCAGTGAAATCGGGGGGGCCAATGAGCAGTTCTTC	CASSEIGGANEQFF
TRBV28	-	TRBJ2-4	-	TGTGCCAGCGGCTCAAACAGAAAAAACATTCAGTACTTC	CASGSNRKNIQYF
TRBV7-9	-	TRBJ1-1	-	TGTGCCAGCGCCCGTGGTGACTCGTGGGCTTTCTTT	CASARGDSWAFF
TRBV2	TRBD1	TRBJ2-2	-	TGTGCCAGCAGCTCCGGGACAGGGATTTTGAGCACCGGGGAGCTGTTTTTT	CASSSGTGILSTGELFF
TRBV29-1	-	TRBJ2-3	-	TGCAGCGTTGCCCCGCAGGAAACAGATACGCAGTATTTT	CSVAPQETDTQYF
TRBV27	TRBD1	TRBJ2-1	-	TGTGCCAGCAGTTTAACCCCGACAGGGGTGGCTGAGCAGTTCTTC	CASSLTPTGVAEQFF
TRBV4-3	TRBD2	TRBJ2-2	-	TGCGCCAGCAGCCAAGATCTTCAAGCGGGAGGTTTAACCGGGGAGCTGTTTTTT	CASSQDLQAGGLTGELFF
TRBV27	TRBD2	TRBJ2-1	medium-sized	TGTGCCAGCAGTTGGGGGGGGGTCGACAATGAGCAGTTCTTC	CASSWGGVDNEQFF
TRBV4-2	TRBD1	TRBJ1-2	-	TGTGCCAGCAGCCAAGTTGGTCCAGGGACAGGGAGGAAAGGCTACACCTTC	CASSQVGPGTGRKGYTF
TRBV27	-	TRBJ1-5	-	TGTGCCAGCAGTTTATCGAGGGGCAATCAGCCCCAGCATTTT	CASSLSRGNQPQHF
TRBV2	-	TRBJ1-2	once	TGTGCCAGCGGAGACACAGGGATTGGCTACACCTTC	CASGDTGIGYTF
TRBV10-1	TRBD1	TRBJ2-2	-	TGCGCCAGCTCAGGACAGGGGGGCGCCGGGGAGCTGTTTTTT	CASSGQGGAGELFF
TRBV5-4	TRBD2	TRBJ2-7	-	TGTGCCAGCAGCTCCAGACTAGCTAGCGGGGGGCAAAACGAGCAGTACTTC	CASSSRLASGGQNEQYF
TRBV4-2	TRBD1	TRBJ1-2	-	TGTGCCAGCACCTTCCGTGCCGGGACAGATGGCTACACCTTC	CASTFRAGTDGYTF
TRBV10-3	TRBD1	TRBJ2-1	-	TGTGCCATCAAAGGTTTAGACAGGGTCCATGAGCAGTTCTTC	CAIKGLDRVHEQFF
TRBV7-9	-	TRBJ2-1	-	TGTGCCAGCCTTCTCGGGTTAACCTACAATGAGCAGTTCTTC	CASLLGLTYNEQFF
TRBV19	-	TRBJ1-5	-	TGTGCCTCTTCTCGCGCCAGACCGGGTGATCAGCCCCAGCATTTT	CASSRARPGDQPQHF
TRBV5-8	TRBD1	TRBJ2-7	-	TGTGCCAGCAGTTCAAGAGGGGGCTGGGTCGAGCAGTACTTC	CASSSRGGWVEQYF
TRBV29-1	-	TRBJ2-2	-	TGCAGCGTTGTGGACACAAACACCGGGGAGCTGTTTTTT	CSVVDTNTGELFF
TRBV10-1	TRBD2	TRBJ2-5	-	TGCGCCAGCAGCTCGGGGGGTTTCCAAGAGACCCAGTACTTC	CASSSGGFQETQYF
TRBV7-2	TRBD1	TRBJ1-2	-	TGTGCCAGCAGCTTTGGACAGGCAGCAGGCTACACCTTC	CASSFGQAAGYTF
TRBV5-1	-	TRBJ2-3	-	TGCGCCAGCAGCGCAATGACGGACAAGATCACAGATACGCAGTATTTT	CASSAMTDKITDTQYF
TRBV4-2	-	TRBJ2-7	few	TGTGCCAGCAGCCAGGATCCGGGAGCGGGCTACGAGCAGTACTTC	CASSQDPGAGYEQYF
TRBV5-1	-	TRBJ2-2	-	TGCGCCAGCAGCTTGGGACAGAGAACCGGGGAGCTGTTTTTT	CASSLGQRTGELFF
TRBV7-2	TRBD2	TRBJ2-2	once	TGTGCCAGCAGCGCGGGACTAGCGGGAGGACTCACCGGGGAGCTGTTTTTT	CASSAGLAGGLTGELFF
TRBV11-2	TRBD1	TRBJ1-6	-	TGTGCCAGCAGCCTAAATCCGACAGGGGGGGCTTCACCCCTCCACTTT	CASSLNPTGGASPLHF
TRBV19	-	TRBJ2-3	-	TGTGCCAGTAGTATAGTGGGCTACGAGATAGGCGCAGATACGCAGTATTTT	CASSIVGYEIGADTQYF
TRBV29-1	-	TRBJ1-1	once	TGCAGCGTTGGGGCCCTACAGGGTTTCTCTTTTAACACTGAAGCTTTCTTT	CSVGALQGFSFNTEAFF
TRBV5-1	TRBD1	TRBJ1-1	few	TGCGCCAGCAGCCACCCCCGGGACAGGGAGCCTTTCTTT	CASSHPRDREPFF
TRBV4-2	-	TRBJ1-2	once	TGTGCCAGCAGCCAAGATGGTGAGGGGGTTGATGGCTACACCTTC	CASSQDGEGVDGYTF
TRBV28	-	TRBJ1-6	-	TGTGCCAGCCACCGGGGGGACGGATGGCCTATGAGTTCACCCCTCCACTTT	CASHRGDGWPMSSPLHF
TRBV11-2	TRBD2	TRBJ2-1	-	TGTGCCAGCAGTGCCGCGAACCTCCTAGCGGGGGACCCCTTCTTC	CASSAANLLAGDPFF
TRBV7-2	TRBD1	TRBJ1-2	-	TGTGCCAGCAGCTCCGTGGAGGGGGCTAGGGCCTATGGCTACACCTTC	CASSSVEGARAYGYTF
TRBV5-4	TRBD2	TRBJ2-7	-	TGTGCCAGCAGCACCCAGCGGGAGGGCCGCTACGAGCAGTACTTC	CASSTQREGRYEQYF
TRBV6-5	TRBD2	TRBJ2-7	-	TGTGCCAGCAGCCTAAGCGGGGGTAGGTACGAGCAGTACTTC	CASSLSGGRYEQYF
TRBV27	TRBD2	TRBJ2-3	-	TGTGCCAGCGGTCACGGGGGGGCTAGCACAGATACGCAGTATTTT	CASGHGGASTDTQYF
TRBV29-1	-	TRBJ2-5	-	TGCAGCGTTGATGGGGATAGCGCTTCGTGGGAGACCCAGTACTTC	CSVDGDSASWETQYF
TRBV28	-	TRBJ2-3	-	TGTGCCAGCAGTTTAGGGGCCACAGATACGCAGTATTTT	CASSLGATDTQYF
TRBV4-3	-	TRBJ2-7	-	TGCGCCAGCAGCCAAGTGGGGGACATGTCCTACGAGCAGTACTTC	CASSQVGDMSYEQYF
TRBV5-5	-	TRBJ2-7	-	TGTGCCAGCAGTACAGGCGTCTACGAGCAGTACTTC	CASSTGVYEQYF
TRBV18	-	TRBJ1-1	-	TGTGCCAGCTCACCACCCCAGGGAGGGAACACTGAAGCTTTCTTT	CASSPPQGGNTEAFF